These 28 T cell receptor beta chains came from one sample sequenced in a study of blood T cells in healthy people across ages. For the second PCR, which ran for about 6 to 12 cycles, a sample-barcoded 5' primer and a J-beta primer mix were used. TCRdb recomputed calls from the 5' RACE reads with MiXCR, one row per CDR3 protein. The data contain 1.5 million to 2 million distinct CDR3 sequences, roughly 27% of them seen just once; the ten biggest clones take up about 8%. The sample consisted of blood. All receptors come from a woman aged 25-40 years in good health.

The V gene is TRBV5-6, the J gene TRBJ1-1, with a possible D match to TRBD1 (6 bases). Trimming pared 5 bases from V and 1 base from J, leaving 15 bases between. CDR3 length equals 15 residues. Germline V gene lookup returns CDR1 SGHDT and CDR2 YYEEEE. The CDR3: CASSVRGSANTEAFF. In DNA, the CDR3 is TGTGCCAGCAGTGTTAGGGGGTCGGCGAACACTGAAGCTTTCTTT. Combining the CDR3 with reference TRBV5-6 and TRBJ1-1 gives the whole variable domain DAGVTQSPTHLIKTRGQQVTLRCSPKSGHDTVSWYQQALGQGPQFIFQYYEEEERQRGNFPDRFSGHQFPNYSSELNVNALLLGDSALYLCASSVRGSANTEAFFGQGTRLTVV.

There are a few counts of this clonotype. One junction end does not reproduce the germline sequence, and a read error may be involved. This chain uses TRBV11-1 with TRBJ2-1, with a weak D call TRBD1 (5 bases). Germline CDR1 SGHAT, CDR2 FQDESV (reference sequence). The CDR3 length is 15 residues. The CDR3 sequence: CASSLTGQGNNERFF. The CDR3 nucleotides are TGTGCCAGCAGCCTAACTGGACAAGGTAACAATGAGCGGTTCTTC.

This clonotype was counted ten times or more. V is TRBV5-1 and J is TRBJ2-5; D is perhaps TRBD1 (6 bases). CDR1 is SGHRS and CDR2 is YFSETQ in the germline V gene. The ends were cut back, 0 bases at V and 7 bases at J, with 13 bases in the middle. This CDR3 has 14 residues. The CDR3 nucleotides are TGCGCCAGCAGCTTGGACAGGGTCCTTAGGACCCAGTACTTC. Residues: CASSLDRVLRTQYF.

This chain joins TRBV11-2 and TRBJ2-3, with D perhaps assigned TRBD1 or TRBD2 (5 bases each). The length of the CDR3 is 15 residues. Germline CDR1 SGHAT, CDR2 FQNNGV. V was clipped by 1 base and J by 3 bases, with 11 bases between them. CDR3 DNA sequence: TGTGCCAGCAGCTTAGTGCCAGGGACGACAGATACGCAGTATTTT. Its protein is CASSLVPGTTDTQYF.

This clonotype has ten or more counts. The junction departs from germline at one end; a sequencing error may be responsible. The chain uses TRBV18 and TRBJ1-2; 10 bases fit TRBD1. From germline, CDR1 is KGHSH and CDR2 LQKENI. The CDR3 runs 13 residues. The CDR3 is CASSEGTGDGYTF. The CDR3 DNA is TGTGCTAGCTCAGAAGGGACAGGGGATGGCTACACCTTC.

The CDR3 loop reads CASSVGTSGRTDTQYF. The CDR3 coding sequence is TGTGCCAGCAGCGTAGGGACTAGCGGGAGGACAGATACGCAGTATTTT. The chain employs TRBV7-2 and TRBJ2-3; 15 nucleotides match TRBD2. CDR1 is SGHTA and CDR2 is FQGNSA in the germline V gene. This CDR3 spans 16 amino acids. V trimming: 5 bases; J trimming: 3 bases; junction bases outside the gene matches: 3.

This clonotype came up a few times. The chain recombines TRBV5-1 with TRBJ2-1; 9 bases align to TRBD2. V trimming: 1 base; J trimming: 5 bases; junction bases outside the gene matches: 7. The CDR3 sequence is 16 residues long. CDR1 is SGHRS and CDR2 is YFSETQ in the germline V gene. The DNA for the CDR3 is TGCGCCAGCAGCTTGCCCGCGGGGGGGCCCAACAATGAGCAGTTCTTC. It codes for CASSLPAGGPNNEQFF.

This clonotype was seen only a few times. The CDR3 protein is CSAQVPRGGNTEAFF. The DNA for the CDR3 is TGCAGTGCCCAGGTCCCCCGAGGGGGGAACACTGAAGCTTTCTTT. The rearrangement links TRBV20-1 to TRBJ1-1; D is possibly TRBD1 (6 bases). V was shortened by 6 bases and J by 1 base, with 18 bases between the two germline ends. CDR3 length: 15 amino acids. CDR1 and CDR2 from the germline V gene are DFQATT and SNEGSKA (reference sequence).

The sample holds a few counts of this clonotype. The gene calls are TRBV7-6 and TRBJ1-6; unclear D gene. Trimming removed 1 base at V and 10 bases at J, with 8 bases between. CDR3 length: 13 amino acids. Germline V gene data show CDR1 as SGHVS and CDR2 as FNYEAQ. The CDR3 sequence is CASSLELRSPLHF. For the CDR3, the DNA is TGTGCCAGCAGCTTAGAGCTCAGGTCACCCCTCCACTTT.

There are a few counts of this clonotype. This may stem from a read error, because a much larger clone lies one nucleotide away. The rearrangement joins TRBV20-1 to TRBJ2-5; a weak D match, TRBD2 (6 bases). Germline values: CDR1 DFQATT, CDR2 SNEGSKA (reference sequence). The CDR3 runs to 15 residues. V gave up 0 bases and J gave up 9 bases, with 20 bases separating them. CDR3 amino acids: CSARDTGSQREAQYF. The CDR3 bases are TGCAGTGCTAGAGACACCGGGAGCCAGAGGGAGGCCCAGTACTTC.

This chain connects TRBV12-3 or TRBV12-4 to TRBJ1-1; D might be TRBD1 (5 bases). Deletions cut 8 bases from V and 6 bases from J, with 13 bases between. CDR3 length: 12 amino acids. The CDR3 sequence is CASDDSRAEAFF. CDR3 DNA: TGTGCCAGCGACGACAGTAGAGCTGAAGCTTTCTTT.

The rearrangement joins TRBV20-1 to TRBJ2-3; no reliable D call. V was trimmed by 6 bases and J by 2 bases, leaving 18 bases between them. This CDR3 comprises 15 residues. The V gene's germline CDR1 is DFQATT and CDR2 SNEGSKA (reference sequence). The CDR3: CSAIRAKVLTDTQYF. The DNA of the CDR3 is TGCAGTGCAATAAGGGCCAAAGTTCTCACAGATACGCAGTATTTT.

This chain links TRBV12-3 or TRBV12-4 with TRBJ1-1; 7 bases agree with TRBD1. Trimming at V came to 5 bases and at J to 0 bases, leaving 6 bases not matched to a gene. CDR3 size: 15 residues. Here the CDR3 reads CASSAPGQLNTEAFF. Here the CDR3 DNA reads TGTGCCAGCAGTGCTCCGGGACAGTTGAACACTGAAGCTTTCTTT.

This clonotype came up many times. This chain joins TRBV12-3 or TRBV12-4 and TRBJ2-3, with 9 bases lining up with TRBD1. This CDR3 region has 15 residues. J was trimmed by 4 bases and V by 3 bases; bases with no gene match: 5. The CDR3 protein is CASSFGQGSPDTQYF. The CDR3 DNA is TGTGCCAGCAGTTTCGGACAGGGGAGCCCAGATACGCAGTATTTT.

This clonotype has at least ten counts. The V gene is TRBV10-3, the J gene TRBJ2-7; D uncertain. This CDR3 has 13 residues. Trimming shortened V by 2 bases and J by 0 bases, and 5 bases separated the two germline ends. Germline V gives CDR1 ENHRY, CDR2 SYGVKD. CDR3 region: CAISEKVSYEQYF. The CDR3 nucleotides are TGTGCCATCAGTGAGAAGGTCTCCTACGAGCAGTACTTC.

The chain joins TRBV18 to TRBJ2-1; TRBD1 agrees at 8 bases. Germline CDR1 reads KGHSH; CDR2 reads LQKENI. Losses at the gene ends were 3 bases for V and 6 bases for J; bases not matched to a gene: 4. The length of the CDR3 is 14 residues. The CDR3 here is CASSPTGVGNEQFF. CDR3 bases: TGTGCCAGCTCACCGACAGGGGTGGGCAATGAGCAGTTCTTC.

The chain couples TRBV4-3 to TRBJ2-1; D possibly corresponds to TRBD2 (5 bases). CDR1 and CDR2 (germline): LGHNA, YSLEER. V was pared by 11 bases and J by 8 bases, with 28 bases between. CDR3 length: 16 residues. The DNA of the CDR3 is TGCGCCTTCAGCCAAAGCGGAGACCGTGGGTTGGATGAGCAGTTCTTC. Amino acid sequence: CAFSQSGDRGLDEQFF.

V and J are TRBV20-1 and TRBJ2-3, with 10 bases that match TRBD2. Germline lookup yields CDR1 DFQATT and CDR2 SNEGSKA (reference sequence). J lost 2 bases, V lost 0 bases, and 11 bases had no gene match. CDR3 size: 18 residues. This CDR3 is CSARDASLAGGLTDTQYF. DNA of the CDR3: TGCAGTGCTAGAGATGCCTCCTTAGCGGGAGGCCTCACAGATACGCAGTATTTT.

Only a few counts were recorded for this clonotype. V usage is TRBV5-1 and J usage is TRBJ2-1, with a possible D match to TRBD2 (6 bases). The V gene's germline CDR1 is SGHRS and CDR2 YFSETQ. V was trimmed by 4 bases and J by 0 bases, leaving 14 bases between them. The CDR3 length is 16 residues. The CDR3 spells CASSGLSGNSYNEQFF. In DNA form, the CDR3 reads TGCGCCAGCAGCGGCCTTAGCGGCAACTCCTACAATGAGCAGTTCTTC.

The V and J genes are TRBV10-3 and TRBJ1-3, with unresolved D. Trimming took off 3 bases at V and 1 base at J, with 7 bases between the two ends. This CDR3 region has 14 residues. The germline CDR1 and CDR2 sequences are ENHRY and SYGVKD. CDR3 sequence: CAISDPRSGNTIYF. CDR3 bases: TGTGCCATCAGTGATCCCAGATCTGGAAACACCATATATTTT.

The table lists this clonotype with a few counts. This chain joins TRBV11-2 and TRBJ1-5; D is perhaps TRBD1 (5 bases). CDR1 is SGHAT, CDR2 FQNNGV, per germline. The CDR3 length is 14 residues. The V end was cut by 5 bases, the J end by 6 bases, with 14 bases between. The CDR3 region is CASSAVGAGQPQHF. Here the CDR3 DNA reads TGTGCCAGCAGCGCCGTCGGGGCAGGTCAGCCCCAGCATTTT. Full variable domain (remainder filled in from reference TRBV11-2 and TRBJ1-5): EAGVAQSPRYKIIEKRQSVAFWCNPISGHATLYWYQQILGQGPKLLIQFQNNGVVDDSQLPKDRFSAERLKGVDSTLKIQPAKLEDSAVYLCASSAVGAGQPQHFGDGTRLSIL.

This clonotype appeared a few times. This chain links TRBV2 with TRBJ1-1, with a weak D call TRBD1 (6 bases). Germline assignment: CDR1 SNHLY and CDR2 FYNNEI. The CDR3 is 13 residues long. Trimming cost V 6 bases and J 4 bases, with 12 bases left between them. Here the CDR3 reads CASSELGGTEAFF. DNA for the CDR3: TGTGCCAGCAGCGAGTTAGGGGGCACTGAAGCTTTCTTT.

This chain joins TRBV7-9 and TRBJ2-1; no clear D. V was cut by 5 bases and J by 10 bases, with 21 bases left in between. Germline CDR1 and CDR2: SEHNR and FQNEAQ (reference sequence). The CDR3 covers 15 residues. The CDR3 region is CASSQRNRTSYEQFF. CDR3 nucleotides: TGTGCCAGCAGCCAGAGGAACAGAACCTCCTACGAGCAGTTCTTC.

The table lists this clonotype with many counts. The V and J genes are TRBV10-3 and TRBJ2-7; 10 nucleotides agree with TRBD2. The CDR3 consists of 14 residues. The junction had 8 bases not matched to a gene; V was cut back by 5 bases and J by 7 bases. The V gene's germline CDR1 is ENHRY and CDR2 SYGVKD. CDR3: CAISRLAGDGEQYF. CDR3 nucleotides: TGTGCCATCAGTAGACTAGCGGGCGACGGAGAGCAGTACTTC.

J is TRBJ2-1 and V is TRBV12-3 or TRBV12-4; TRBD2 matches 11 bases. J gave up 7 bases and V 2 bases, and 7 bases lay outside the gene matches. This CDR3 spans 16 amino acids. The CDR3 reads CASSLLGLAAGNEQFF. The CDR3 coding sequence is TGTGCCAGCAGTTTATTGGGACTAGCGGCGGGGAATGAGCAGTTCTTC.

This clonotype was seen at least ten times. This chain joins TRBV4-2 and TRBJ2-7; TRBD2 aligns across 9 bases. Unmatched junction bases numbered 3, after V lost 1 base and J lost 2 bases. Germline CDR1 and CDR2: LGHNA and YNFKEQ. This CDR3 contains 15 residues. The CDR3 DNA sequence: TGTGCCAGCAGCCAAGGGACTAGCGCTACCTACGAGCAGTACTTC. Translation: CASSQGTSATYEQYF.

This clonotype was counted ten times or more. The V and J genes are TRBV29-1 and TRBJ1-2, with 9 bases lining up with TRBD1. V dropped 1 base and J dropped 4; count of bases not matched to a gene: 1. The germline CDR1 and CDR2 sequences are SQVTM and ANQGSEA. The CDR3 consists of 13 residues. CDR3 in DNA: TGCAGCGTTGAAGTGGGACAGGGCTATGGCTACACCTTC. Protein product: CSVEVGQGYGYTF.

This clonotype was observed a few times. The V and J genes are TRBV20-1 and TRBJ1-1; unclear D gene. V was trimmed by 7 bases and J by 1 base, leaving 13 bases between them. Germline V gene data show CDR1 as DFQATT and CDR2 as SNEGSKA (reference sequence). CDR3 length: 13 residues. The CDR3 region is CSVLRFANTEAFF. CDR3 sequence (DNA): TGCAGTGTTTTAAGGTTTGCGAACACTGAAGCTTTCTTT.